A single sample gave rise to the 5 T cell receptor beta chains below, sequenced in a study of a mutant IDH1 vaccine in newly diagnosed glioma. Time point reported: week 11, during vaccination. Topical imiquimod accompanied each vaccine dose, which consisted of 300 ug of mutant IDH1 20-mer peptide. The antigens of these receptors remain unknown. Assay: immunoSEQ multiplex PCR; the TCRdb copy retains only in-frame clones and omits some. The table has about 30,000 clones, 90% seen once. The sequencing used PBMCs, collected from a glioma patient whose treatment included an IDH1 peptide vaccine. The receptors shown here come from a man aged 18 to 30 with glioma.

This rearrangement joins TRBV4-2 to TRBJ2-5, with TRBD2 identical over 8 bases. The trim removed 4 bases at V and 4 bases at J, leaving 8 bases unmatched. CDR1 is LGHNA, CDR2 YNFKEQ, per germline. The CDR3 contains 15 residues. Written as DNA, the CDR3 is TGTGCCAGCAGCCTCCGAGCGGGAGTTGGAGAGACCCAGTACTTC. Protein product: CASSLRAGVGETQYF.

The chain combines TRBV7-9 with TRBJ2-7, with D perhaps TRBD2 (5 bases). Germline-derived CDR1 and CDR2 are SEHNR and FQNEAQ (reference sequence). V lost 7 bases, J lost 3 bases, and 7 bases lay in between. The CDR3 runs 11 residues. The CDR3 nucleotides read TGTGCCAGCAATGAGGGCTACGAGCAGTACTTC. It specifies CASNEGYEQYF. Combining the CDR3 with reference TRBV7-9 and TRBJ2-7 gives the whole variable domain DTGVSQNPRHKITKRGQNVTFRCDPISEHNRLYWYRQTLGQGPEFLTYFQNEAQLEKSRLLSDRFSAERPKGSFSTLEIQRTEQGDSAMYLCASNEGYEQYFGPGTRLTVT.

The chain carries TRBV18 and TRBJ2-1, with TRBD1 matching over 9 bases. The V gene's germline CDR1 is KGHSH and CDR2 LQKENI. The CDR3 length is 14 residues. J was trimmed by 12 bases and V by 0 bases; bases with no gene match: 6. Written as DNA, the CDR3 is TGTGCCAGCTCACCACCGGGACAGGGATTTTGGCAGTTCTTC. It codes for CASSPPGQGFWQFF.

This chain uses TRBV27 with TRBJ1-5; D remains unclear. In germline, CDR1 is MNHEY, CDR2 SMNVEV (reference sequence). This CDR3 is built from 11 residues. CDR3: CGDWGNQPQHF. The CDR3 region has the DNA TGTGGGGATTGGGGCAATCAGCCCCAGCATTTT.

This clone came up once. The chain recombines TRBV29-1 with TRBJ2-5, with D perhaps matching TRBD2 (5 bases). The CDR3 consists of 15 residues. Germline lookup yields CDR1 SQVTM and CDR2 ANQGSEA. V lost 5 bases and J lost 11, with 27 bases in between. CDR3 in DNA: TGCAGCGTTATCATTTCGGGATCCGACGTCGGGGAGCAGTACTTC. Protein: CSVIISGSDVGEQYF. The full variable domain, with the rest looked up from reference TRBV29-1 and TRBJ2-5, is SAVISQKPSRDICQRGTSLTIQCQVDSQVTMMFWYRQQPGQSLTLIATANQGSEATYESGFVIDKFPISRPNLTFSTLTVSNMSPEDSSIYLCSVIISGSDVGEQYFGPGTRLLVL.